These T cell receptor beta chains were read from a single sample in a study of blood T cell repertoires in COVID-19. The assay was immunoSEQ multiplex PCR, and TCRdb's table has in-frame clones only and misses some. The data show around 300,000 clones, around 87% seen once. Material: PBMCs or T cells enriched from blood (not recorded which). These receptors were collected from a woman younger than 35 with acute COVID-19. CDR3s include the opening cysteine and the closing phenylalanine or tryptophan. A D gene is named only where the DNA matches it firmly. Not all rows give a size; the values are once, few, many and, for expanded clones, a class.

abundance	v_gene	j_gene	len	d_gene	CDR3nt	CDR3aa
.	TRBV30	TRBJ1-1	13	.	TGTGCCTGGAGTGCCTATTTGAACACTGAAGCTTTCTTT	CAWSAYLNTEAFF
.	TRBV28	TRBJ1-6	14	.	TGTGCCACCCAAGTTGGAGGGATTAATTCACCCCTCCACTTT	CATQVGGINSPLHF
.	TRBV7-2	TRBJ2-7	16	TRBD2	TGTGCCAGCAGCTTAGAAAGCGGGAGTAAGGGGGGGGAGCAGTACTTC	CASSLESGSKGGEQYF
few	TRBV18	TRBJ1-3	11	.	TGTGCCAGCTCACGTCAGGACACCATATATTTT	CASSRQDTIYF
.	TRBV11-3	TRBJ2-1	15	TRBD1	TGTGCCAGCAGTACCGGGACAGGGCAATACAATGAGCAGTTCTTC	CASSTGTGQYNEQFF
.	TRBV27	TRBJ2-1	16	TRBD1	TGTGCCAGCAGTCGGGGAGGGACAGGGTCCTACAATGAGCAGTTCTTC	CASSRGGTGSYNEQFF
.	TRBV30	TRBJ1-1	12	TRBD1	TGTGCCTGGAGCCTCAGGGGGCAGGTAGCTTTCTTT	CAWSLRGQVAFF
once	TRBV4-1	TRBJ2-7	15	.	TGCGCCAGCAGCTCCATGTGGGGGGACTCCTACGAGCAGTACTTC	CASSSMWGDSYEQYF
few	TRBV2	TRBJ2-7	15	.	TGTGCCAGCAGTGATTGGGGAGGACTAAGTTACGAGCAGTACTTC	CASSDWGGLSYEQYF
.	TRBV19	TRBJ2-1	15	TRBD2	TGTGCCAGTAGCCACCGCAGCGGGAATTACAATGAGCAGTTCTTC	CASSHRSGNYNEQFF
.	TRBV4-3	TRBJ2-7	14	TRBD2	TGCGCCAGCAGCCAATTAGCGGGGGGCTACGAGCAGTACTTC	CASSQLAGGYEQYF
.	TRBV6-4	TRBJ2-1	15	TRBD2	TGTGCCAGCAGTGACGGGAGGGCCGGGGGGAATGAGCAGTTCTTC	CASSDGRAGGNEQFF
.	TRBV6-1	TRBJ1-2	12	.	TGTGCCAGCAGTGAATCTAGCTATGGCTACACCTTC	CASSESSYGYTF
.	TRBV28	TRBJ2-7	15	TRBD2	TGTGCCAGCAAAAGCGGGGCTAGCGGGAGGGGCGAGCAGTACTTC	CASKSGASGRGEQYF
.	TRBV28	TRBJ2-7	14	TRBD2	TGTGCCAGCAGTTCCTGGGGGGGTCGCTACGAGCAGTACTTC	CASSSWGGRYEQYF
.	TRBV19	TRBJ2-5	13	.	TGTGCCAGTAGTAATCGGCAGGGAGAGACCCAGTACTTC	CASSNRQGETQYF
few	TRBV6-1	TRBJ1-2	15	TRBD1	TGTGCCAGCAGTGAAGCGGCAGGGGGGAACTATGGCTACACCTTC	CASSEAAGGNYGYTF
.	TRBV6-6	TRBJ1-3	17	.	TGTGCCAGCAGCCGAGCCCTGGGCCCCTTGTCTGGAAACACCATATATTTT	CASSRALGPLSGNTIYF
.	TRBV14	TRBJ2-2	15	.	TGTGCCAGCAGCCTAAGACAGGGAGGCACCGGGGAGCTGTTTTTT	CASSLRQGGTGELFF
.	TRBV7-2	TRBJ2-1	17	TRBD2	TGTGCCAGCAGCTTAAACGGACTAGCGGGCTCCTACAATGAGCAGTTCTTC	CASSLNGLAGSYNEQFF
.	TRBV6-4	TRBJ1-6	16	TRBD1	TGTGCCAGCAGTGAATGGCTGACAGGGGAAATTTCACCCCTCCACTTT	CASSEWLTGEISPLHF
.	TRBV2	TRBJ1-4	14	.	TGTGCCAGCAGCCCCGGGAGGGTTAATGAAAAACTGTTTTTT	CASSPGRVNEKLFF
.	TRBV28	TRBJ2-7	17	TRBD2	TGTGCCAGCAGCCTAATCCGACTAGCCCTAAGCTCCTACGAGCAGTACTTC	CASSLIRLALSSYEQYF
few	TRBV7-9	TRBJ2-2	12	.	TGTGCCAGCAGCTGGTCGGCCGGGGAGCTGTTTTTT	CASSWSAGELFF
.	TRBV14	TRBJ1-1	13	.	TGTGCCAGCAGCCAAAAAGAGTACACTGAAGCTTTCTTT	CASSQKEYTEAFF
once	TRBV14	TRBJ2-2	14	.	TGTGCCAGCAGCCGGCAACCCACGTCAGGGGAGCTGTTTTTT	CASSRQPTSGELFF
.	TRBV18	TRBJ1-1	15	TRBD1	TGTGCCAGCGGAGGGACAGGTACCTCGAACACTGAAGCTTTCTTT	CASGGTGTSNTEAFF
.	TRBV6-2/TRBV6-3	TRBJ2-3	14	.	TGTGCCAGCAGTTACGGGGGGGGGCTGGATACGCAGTATTTT	CASSYGGGLDTQYF
.	TRBV5-1	TRBJ1-2	13	.	TGCGCCAGCAGCCAGGACAGTAACTATGGCTACACCTTC	CASSQDSNYGYTF
.	TRBV5-4	TRBJ1-2	17	.	TGTGCCAGCAGCTCTATGGGGCTGCTTTCCGCTAACTATGGCTACACCTTC	CASSSMGLLSANYGYTF
.	TRBV9	TRBJ2-3	16	TRBD2	TGTGCCAGCAGCGTCCAGACTAGCGTGGGTAGAGATACGCAGTATTTT	CASSVQTSVGRDTQYF
.	TRBV28	TRBJ2-7	20	.	TGTGCCAGCAGCTATCAATATGGGATTTTGCCGTCGGACACGACCTACGAGCAGTACTTC	CASSYQYGILPSDTTYEQYF
.	TRBV7-9	TRBJ1-3	17	TRBD1	TGTGCCAGCAGCCACTTTAGGTTGGGACAGGGAGGAGACACCATATATTTT	CASSHFRLGQGGDTIYF
.	TRBV29-1	TRBJ2-1	10	.	TGCAGCGTTGACTGGGCGGGAATATTCTTC	CSVDWAGIFF
.	TRBV27	TRBJ2-2	15	.	TGTGCCAGCAGCCGACAAACCCTCAACACCGGGGAGCTGTTTTTT	CASSRQTLNTGELFF
.	TRBV11-3	TRBJ2-7	12	.	TGTGCCAGCAGCGGACAGTCCTACGAGCAGTACTTC	CASSGQSYEQYF
.	TRBV21-1	TRBJ1-1	16	.	TGTGCCAGCTTCAGGCTCCGGTCCCGACTGAACACTGAAGCTTTCTTT	CASFRLRSRLNTEAFF
.	TRBV7-2	TRBJ2-1	19	TRBD1	TGTGCCAGCAGCTTACCCGTACTCGATCGACAGGGGGGTACAAATGAGCAGTTCTTC	CASSLPVLDRQGGTNEQFF
.	TRBV14	TRBJ1-4	12	TRBD1	TGTGCCAGCCGCAGGGGGAATGAAAAACTGTTTTTT	CASRRGNEKLFF
.	TRBV27	TRBJ2-7	15	.	TGTGCCAGCAGTTTATCCTCCGGGAAGTCCTACGAGCAGTACTTC	CASSLSSGKSYEQYF
few	TRBV10-2	TRBJ2-3	13	.	TGCGCCACCAAGGCCAGCGAGGAGTATACGCAGTATTTT	CATKASEEYTQYF
.	TRBV27	TRBJ1-6	14	.	TGTGCCAGCACCGAGGGTTGGGGTAGTTCACCCCTCCACTTT	CASTEGWGSSPLHF
.	TRBV20-1	TRBJ2-3	16	TRBD2	TGCAGTGCGAGTCCCGGGACTAGTTCCGGCACAGATACGCAGTATTTT	CSASPGTSSGTDTQYF
.	TRBV18	TRBJ2-1	15	.	TGTGCCAGCTCACCACCGGGACAATCCTACAATGAGCAGTTCTTC	CASSPPGQSYNEQFF
.	TRBV2	TRBJ2-7	15	TRBD2	TGTGCCAGCAGGGACGGGGCTAGCGGGAGTTACGAGCAGTACTTC	CASRDGASGSYEQYF
.	TRBV7-6	TRBJ2-7	15	.	TGTGCCAGCAGCTTAGGATCCAGGGCCTCCTACGAGCAGTACTTC	CASSLGSRASYEQYF
.	TRBV11-2	TRBJ2-1	15	TRBD2	TGTGCCAGCAGTCCGACTAGCGGGAGTTATAATGAGCAGTTCTTC	CASSPTSGSYNEQFF
.	TRBV27	TRBJ2-1	15	.	TGTGCCAGCAGTTTATCCGGGCCATGGGGCGATGAGCAGTTCTTC	CASSLSGPWGDEQFF
.	TRBV7-9	TRBJ1-1	13	.	TGTGCCAGCAGCTTAACTACAAACACTGAAGCTTTCTTT	CASSLTTNTEAFF